This section outlines one T cell receptor (beta chain) sequence together with its context. Its antigen is still unknown. Profiled with immunoSEQ multiplex PCR; TCRdb holds only in-frame clones, not every one. In the table there are more than 65,000 clones, 60% to 80% of which are singletons. This sample was included in a study of OX40 agonist ivuxolimab in advanced cancers. For the study at large: A male proportion of 82.7% was recorded, with mean age about 54 years and range roughly 23 to 79.

Patients were ineligible given autoimmune disease history or systemic immunosuppression. General study points: More expanded clones were found, on average, in CD8+ than in CD4+ T cells. Clonal expansion from baseline to week 6 occurred in both CD4+ and CD8+ T cells.

The sample here was CD4+ or CD8+ T cells sorted from blood, taken in a trial of the OX40 agonist ivuxolimab. This TCR was sampled from an adult with an advanced solid tumor such as melanoma, head and neck, liver or kidney cancer.

CDR3 amino acids: CASSWGDRDYNEQFF. In nucleotides, the CDR3 is TGTGCCAGCAGTTGGGGGGACAGGGACTACAATGAGCAGTTCTTC. The chain combines TRBV27 with TRBJ2-1; the match to TRBD1 covers 9 bases. The CDR3 is 15 amino acids. Trimming took 4 bases from V and 3 from J; bases not matched to a gene: 4. Germline CDR1 MNHEY, CDR2 SMNVEV (reference sequence).